This T cell receptor (beta chain) derives from a study of blood T cell repertoires in COVID-19. Overall study context: Italy, Spain and the United States were the sources of the convalescent and acute COVID-19 samples. PBMCs, B-cell-depleted T cells, or T cells were the source of the cDNA or gDNA that made up the material.

This clone showed up just once. Original processing methods: Scientists estimated how many nucleated cells there were by amplifying reference gene primers. Only in-frame clones appear in the TCRdb table, and some are missing; sequencing was by immunoSEQ multiplex PCR. The V and J calls and the clone size are those of that table, but D and trimming were determined from the DNA. Among some 100,000 clones, roughly 92% were seen once, and the ten largest hold 4.5% to 6%. Sequencing used peripheral blood. The receptor was isolated from a man aged 65-85 years with acute or convalescent COVID-19.

CDR3 loop: CASSYSNRAYGYTF. The CDR3 region has the DNA TGTGCCAGCAGTTACTCGAACAGGGCCTATGGCTACACCTTC. The chain recombines TRBV6-5 with TRBJ1-2; possible D gene TRBD1, 6 bases. In germline, CDR1 is MNHEY, CDR2 SVGAGI. The CDR3 consists of 14 residues. Deletions cut 0 bases from V and 4 bases from J, with 9 bases between.